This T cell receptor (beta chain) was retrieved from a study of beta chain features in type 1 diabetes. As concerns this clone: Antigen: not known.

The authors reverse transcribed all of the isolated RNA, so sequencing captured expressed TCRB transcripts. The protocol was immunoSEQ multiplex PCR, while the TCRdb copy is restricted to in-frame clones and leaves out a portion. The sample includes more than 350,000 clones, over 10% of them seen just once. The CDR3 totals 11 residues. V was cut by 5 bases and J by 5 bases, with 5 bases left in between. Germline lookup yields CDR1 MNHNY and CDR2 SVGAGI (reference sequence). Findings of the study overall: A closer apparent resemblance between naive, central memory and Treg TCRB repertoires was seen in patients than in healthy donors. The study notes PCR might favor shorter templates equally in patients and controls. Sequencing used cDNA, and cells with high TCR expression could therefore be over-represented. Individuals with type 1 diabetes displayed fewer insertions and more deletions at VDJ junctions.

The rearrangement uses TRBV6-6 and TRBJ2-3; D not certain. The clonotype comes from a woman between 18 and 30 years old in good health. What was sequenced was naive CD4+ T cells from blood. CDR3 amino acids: CASSPGDTQYF. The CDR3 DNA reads TGTGCCAGCAGTCCGGGAGATACGCAGTATTTT.